The present T cell receptor (beta chain) was sequenced within a study of identical twins. The germline V gene encodes CDR1 DFQATT and CDR2 SNEGSKA (reference sequence). Trimming left V 5 bases short and J 10 bases short, with 15 bases between. The CDR3 has 13 residues. Template switching (which added a universal primer site) was used, and cDNA carried unique molecular identifiers. TCRdb used MiXCR to reprocess the 5' RACE reads, holding one entry per CDR3 protein. In the table there are 1,800,000 or so distinct CDR3 sequences, about 32% of which are singletons. Study-wide points: Out-of-frame beta chain sequences displayed weaker excess sharing between twins. Conclusions relied on cross-sectional statistical analysis, not following the same donors.

Details on this clonotype: The antigen remains unidentified.

The genes are TRBV20-1 and TRBJ1-6; D possibly corresponds to TRBD1 (6 bases). This receptor was obtained from a newborn girl in good health. The sequencing input was cord blood. CDR3 nucleotide sequence: TGCAGTGCTCTGACAGGTTTTGGCTCACCCCTCCACTTT. Translated: CSALTGFGSPLHF.